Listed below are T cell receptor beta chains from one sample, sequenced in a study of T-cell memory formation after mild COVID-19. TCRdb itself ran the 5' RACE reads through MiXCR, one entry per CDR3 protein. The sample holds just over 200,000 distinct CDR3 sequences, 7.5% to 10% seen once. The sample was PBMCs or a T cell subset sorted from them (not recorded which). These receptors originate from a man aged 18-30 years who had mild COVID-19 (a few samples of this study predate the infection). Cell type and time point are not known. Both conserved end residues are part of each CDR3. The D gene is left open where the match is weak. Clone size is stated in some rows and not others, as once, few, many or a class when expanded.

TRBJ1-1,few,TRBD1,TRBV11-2,TGTGCCAGCAGCTTGACAGGGAGTGAAGCTTTCTTT,CASSLTGSEAFF
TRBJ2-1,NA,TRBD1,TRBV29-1,TGCAGCGCGGGTGGGACAGGGGGTTACAATGAGCAGTTCTTC,CSAGGTGGYNEQFF
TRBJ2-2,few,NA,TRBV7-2,TGTGCCAGCAGCCCCAGGCGGACCCACAGGGCCGGGGAGCTGTTTTTT,CASSPRRTHRAGELFF
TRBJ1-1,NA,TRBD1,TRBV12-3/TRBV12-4,TGTGCCAGCAGTTTCCAGGGGGCGGGTGGGGCTTTCTTT,CASSFQGAGGAFF
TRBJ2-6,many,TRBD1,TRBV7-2,TGTGCCAGCAGCAGACAGACAGGGGGTGGAACCACCAACGTCCTGACTTTC,CASSRQTGGGTTNVLTF
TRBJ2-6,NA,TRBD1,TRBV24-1,TGTGCCACCAGTGATGATAAAGACAGGGGGAGGGCCAACGTCCTGACTTTC,CATSDDKDRGRANVLTF
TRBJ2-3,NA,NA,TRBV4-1,TGCGCCAGCAGCCAAGATCCCGCTAGTGGCGGTGGGTATGGCACAGATACGCAGTATTTT,CASSQDPASGGGYGTDTQYF
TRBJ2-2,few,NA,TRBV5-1,TGCGCCAGCAGCTTCCAAGTTGGCGGGGAGCTGTTTTTT,CASSFQVGGELFF
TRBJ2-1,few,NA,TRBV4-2,TGTGCCAGCAGCCAAGAGGTGCGGTCTTACAATGAGCAGTTCTTC,CASSQEVRSYNEQFF
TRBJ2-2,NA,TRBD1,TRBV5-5,TGTGCCAGCAGCCCCCGGCCGACAGGGCCCACCGGGGAGCTGTTTTTT,CASSPRPTGPTGELFF
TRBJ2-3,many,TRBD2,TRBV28,TGTGCCAGCCGGAGCGGGGGGGCACAAGATACGCAGTATTTT,CASRSGGAQDTQYF
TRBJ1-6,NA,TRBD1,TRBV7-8,TGTGCCAGCAGCTTCGTAGGGGGCAATTATAATTCACCCCTCCACTTT,CASSFVGGNYNSPLHF
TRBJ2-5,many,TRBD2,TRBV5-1,TGCGCCAGCAGCTTGGCCCCAGCGGGGGGGAACCAAGAGACCCAGTACTTC,CASSLAPAGGNQETQYF
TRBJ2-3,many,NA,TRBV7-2,TGTGCCAGCAGTTTAGTCGCCAGCACAGATACGCAGTATTTT,CASSLVASTDTQYF
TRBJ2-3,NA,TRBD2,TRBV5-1,TGCGCCAGCAGCTTGGCGTGGCCCGGGGGGGATACGCAGTATTTT,CASSLAWPGGDTQYF
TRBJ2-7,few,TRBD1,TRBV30,TGTGCCTGGTCGACAGGGGCGTACGAGCAGTACTTC,CAWSTGAYEQYF
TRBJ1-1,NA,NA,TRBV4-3,TGCGCCAGCAGCCAAGAGCAGGGGACTGAAGCTTTCTTT,CASSQEQGTEAFF
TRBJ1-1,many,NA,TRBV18,TGTGCCAGCTCACAGGGGGGAACTGAAGCTTTCTTT,CASSQGGTEAFF
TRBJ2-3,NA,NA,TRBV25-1,TGTGCCAGCAGTGAGACTAGCACAGATACGCAGTATTTT,CASSETSTDTQYF
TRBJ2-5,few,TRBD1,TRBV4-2,TGTGCCAGCAGCCAAGACATAATCCGGGACAGGGGCGAGACCCAGTACTTC,CASSQDIIRDRGETQYF
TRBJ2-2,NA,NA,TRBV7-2,TGTGCCAGCAGCTGGGTGGGGGGGCCCAACACCGGGGAGCTGTTTTTT,CASSWVGGPNTGELFF
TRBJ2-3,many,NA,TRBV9,TGTGCCAGCAGCGTAGCTGCTGGGGGGTTCACAGATACGCAGTATTTT,CASSVAAGGFTDTQYF
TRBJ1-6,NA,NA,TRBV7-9,TGTGCCAGCAGCTTGATTCCAGCATCACCCCTCCACTTT,CASSLIPASPLHF
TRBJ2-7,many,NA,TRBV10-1,TGCGCCAGCAGTGAGTCGGGGTACGAGCAGTACTTC,CASSESGYEQYF
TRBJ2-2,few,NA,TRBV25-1,TGTGCCAGCAGTGATCTACAGGGCCCTAGGACCGGGGAGCTGTTTTTT,CASSDLQGPRTGELFF
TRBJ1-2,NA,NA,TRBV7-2,TGTGCCAGCAGCGCATTTAGCGGGATGAACTATGGCTACACCTTC,CASSAFSGMNYGYTF